This TCR beta chain came from a study of blood T cells in healthy people across ages. Whole-study context: Researchers report that template switching captured about one barcoded beta molecule per two T cells.

Concerning this clonotype itself: The antigen remains undetermined.

The ends were cut back, 0 bases at V and 1 base at J, with 10 bases in the middle. The CDR3 spans 14 residues. CDR1 DFQATT and CDR2 SNEGSKA come from the germline V gene (reference sequence). Regarding the study as a whole: It was not known whether donors were CMV positive (a possible confounder of expanded clonotype changes).

The use of a sample-barcoded 5' primer and a J-beta primer mix characterized a second PCR of about 7 to 12 cycles. Each CDR3 protein gets one entry after TCRdb re-called the 5' RACE reads with MiXCR. The sample records about 290,000 distinct CDR3 sequences, roughly a quarter being singletons. This clonotype was obtained from a woman aged 70-85 years in good health. What was sequenced was blood. The rearrangement links TRBV20-1 to TRBJ2-7; D gene ambiguous. The CDR3 DNA is TGCAGTGCTAGAGATCGACTGCTTTCCTACGAGCAGTACTTC. This translates into CSARDRLLSYEQYF.